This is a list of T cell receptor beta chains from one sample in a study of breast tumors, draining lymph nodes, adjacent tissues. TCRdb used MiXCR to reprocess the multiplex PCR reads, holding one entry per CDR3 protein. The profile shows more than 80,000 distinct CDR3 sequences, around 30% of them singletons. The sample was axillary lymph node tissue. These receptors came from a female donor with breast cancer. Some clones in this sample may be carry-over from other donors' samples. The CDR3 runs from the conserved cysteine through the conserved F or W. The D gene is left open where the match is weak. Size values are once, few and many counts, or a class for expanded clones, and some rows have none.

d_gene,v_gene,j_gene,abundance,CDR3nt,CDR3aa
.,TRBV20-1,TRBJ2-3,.,TGCAGTGCTCCTCAAAGGGGGGCGCGGACAGATACGCAGTATTTT,CSAPQRGARTDTQYF
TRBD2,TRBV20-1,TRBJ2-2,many,TGCAGTGCTAGCAGCGGGGGAACGAACACCGGGGAGCTGTTTTTT,CSASSGGTNTGELFF
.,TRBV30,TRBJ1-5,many,TGTGCCTGGAGTGTAGGTAGCAATCAGCCCCAGCATTTT,CAWSVGSNQPQHF
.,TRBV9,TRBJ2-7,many,TGTGCCAGCAGCGTAGAAAGGGCCTCCTACGAGCAGTACTTC,CASSVERASYEQYF
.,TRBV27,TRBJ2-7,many,TGTGCCAGCAGCCAAACCTCCCCTCCCTACGAGCAGTACTTC,CASSQTSPPYEQYF
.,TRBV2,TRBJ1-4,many,TGTGCCAGCAATAACAGAGCAACTAATGAAAAACTGTTTTTT,CASNNRATNEKLFF
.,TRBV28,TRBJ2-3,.,TGTGCCAGCATAAGGGTCGGTCAGCCCCAGTATTTT,CASIRVGQPQYF
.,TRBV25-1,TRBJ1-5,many,TGTGCCAGCACCCGGGGAAACCAGCCCCAGCATTTT,CASTRGNQPQHF
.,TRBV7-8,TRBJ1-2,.,TGTGCCAGCAGCTTAGAGTTCCGGGACAACTATGGCTACCCCTTC,CASSLEFRDNYGYPF
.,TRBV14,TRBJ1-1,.,TGTGCCAGCAGCCGATTACCTTCAGGGAACATGAACACTGAAGCTTTCTTT,CASSRLPSGNMNTEAFF
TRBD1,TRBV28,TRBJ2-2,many,TGTGCCAGCAGTCCCAGACAGGGAATCAGCACCGGGGAGCTGTTTTTT,CASSPRQGISTGELFF
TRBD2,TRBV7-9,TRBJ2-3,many,TGTGCCAGCAGTCCTGTGCGGGGGGGCAGCACAGATACGCAGTATTTT,CASSPVRGGSTDTQYF
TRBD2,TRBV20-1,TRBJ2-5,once,TGCAGTGCTTCGGGGGGGGAGACCCAGTACTTC,CSASGGETQYF
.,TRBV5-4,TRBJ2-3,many,TGTGCCAGCACGAAGGCCCAATCACTCCCAGATACGCAGTATTTT,CASTKAQSLPDTQYF